This record concerns one T cell receptor (beta chain) sequence. Germline V gives CDR1 SEHNR, CDR2 FQNEAQ (reference sequence). With 3 bases removed from V and 2 bases from J, the gap between germline ends came to 11 bases. There are 15 residues in the CDR3. The data were obtained in a study of T-cell reconstitution after alpha-beta-depleted transplantation in children. Unique molecular identifiers were used in preparing the TCRbeta library. One entry per CDR3 protein results from TCRdb running MiXCR on the PCR reads. The table includes about 230,000 distinct CDR3 sequences, about 8.8% detected once. The specimen was PBMCs from the stem cell graft donor, collected from the stem cell graft. The rearrangement links TRBV7-9 to TRBJ2-1, with D possibly TRBD2 on 5 matching bases. This clonotype originated in a human donor who donated a stem cell graft to a child with SCID. The CDR3 loop reads CASSFEGKPYNEQFF. The CDR3 coding sequence is TGTGCCAGCAGCTTCGAGGGCAAACCCTACAATGAGCAGTTCTTC.